This T cell receptor (beta chain) was found in a study of T cell responses to AZD1222 COVID-19 vaccine. Trimming took off 3 bases at V and 3 bases at J, with 14 bases between the two ends. The CDR3 is made up of 15 amino acids. Germline values: CDR1 SGHTA, CDR2 FQGNSA. Sequenced by immunoSEQ multiplex PCR; TCRdb stores in-frame clones only, minus some. The sample holds 150,000 or so clones, 92% seen once. Regarding this clone: What it binds is not known.

The study, taken as a whole, reports: Across spike, vaccine-associated CD4 TCRs were found, dominant at 160-218 and 743-854. In the spike-specific TCR repertoire, nearly half reportedly target unmutated variant regions.

Sequencing was performed on peripheral blood, taken on day 0 of AZD1222 vaccination. This TCR came from an adult in good health. This chain connects TRBV7-2 to TRBJ2-5; a weak D match, TRBD2 (5 bases). In DNA form, the CDR3 reads TGTGCCAGCAGCTTGAGTCTGGGAGTTGAAGAGACCCAGTACTTC. Its translation is CASSLSLGVEETQYF.